Each of the 13 T cell receptor delta chains below was sequenced from the same sample in a study of delta chains in infants with herpesvirus infections. Reverse transcription of PBMC RNA used primers specific for the gamma and delta chains. TCRdb re-called the RT-PCR reads via CATT. Among more than 700 delta-chain clones, roughly a third were seen once, and the ten largest hold over 15%. The sample was peripheral blood, taken at time point 1 of longitudinal follow-up. These TCRs come from a human donor who was a Ugandan infant, either HIV-exposed or HIV-unexposed (not recorded which).

A remark on this clone: This may be a read error, as it is one base from a much larger clone. The gene calls are TRDV1 and TRDJ1; D gene uncertain. Looked up from germline, CDR1 is TSWWSYY and CDR2 is QGS. CDR3 length: 19 amino acids. V lost 4 bases to trimming and J lost 3 bases, with 27 bases between them. The DNA of the CDR3 is TGTGCTCTTGGGGTCGTATTGACTCTAGGGCCACCCCACGCCGATAAACTCATCTTT. Its translation: CALGVVLTLGPPHADKLIF.

This clone is labeled as large. This sample also contains other DNA sequences that code for the same CDR3. The chain has TRDV2 and TRDJ3; D call uncertain. This CDR3 spans 13 amino acids. Per germline, CDR1 GEAIGNYY and CDR2 EKD. With 4 bases removed from V and 2 bases from J, the gap between germline ends came to 2 bases. The CDR3 here is CACDTWDTRQMFF. CDR3 sequence (DNA): TGTGCCTGTGATACCTGGGACACCCGACAGATGTTTTTC.

The sample holds one count of this clone. At the DNA level, this CDR3 is encoded by other sequences in the same sample as well. This chain connects TRDV2 to TRDJ1; 10 bases line up with TRDD3. Germline CDR1 GEAIGNYY, CDR2 EKD. The CDR3 is 15 amino acids. V shed 0 bases and J 2 bases; nucleotides not matched to a gene: 2. The chain's CDR3 is CACDTVLGDTDKLIF. CDR3 coding DNA: TGTGCCTGTGACACCGTACTGGGGGATACCGATAAACTCATCTTT.

In regard to this clone: This is likely an artifact of a read error, given a far larger clone one base away. The V call is TRDV2, the J call TRDJ2, with 10 bases matching TRDD3. The CDR3 is made up of 15 amino acids. The ends lost 2 bases at V and 5 bases at J; junction bases unmatched: 4. Germline CDR1 is GEAIGNYY and CDR2 is EKD. CDR3 bases: TGTGCCTGTGACATACTGGGGGATTTAACAGCACAACTCTTCTTT. Translated, it gives CACDILGDLTAQLFF.

On this clone itself: A read error may explain this, as a much larger clone is one base away. The rearrangement uses TRAV29/DV5 and TRDJ1; 12 bases are a match to TRDD3. This CDR3 region has 17 residues. Germline V gives CDR1 NSMFDY, CDR2 ISSIKDK. Trimming removed 3 bases from V and 3 bases from J; junction bases left unmatched: 12. CDR3 sequence reads: CAANLPSGGYGADKLIF. CDR3 DNA sequence: TGTGCAGCAAATCTTCCTTCTGGGGGATACGGGGCCGATAAACTCATCTTT. Looking up the rest from reference TRAV29/DV5 and TRDJ1 gives the full variable domain: DQQVKQNSPSLSVQEGRISILNCDYTNSMFDYFLWYKKYPAEGPTFLISISSIKDKNEDGRFTVFLNKSAKHLSLHIVPSQPGDSAVYFCAANLPSGGYGADKLIFGKGTRVTVEP.

This clone is deemed medium-sized. DNA for the CDR3: TGTGCCTGTGACACCTGGGGGATTTGGGACACCCGACAGATGTTTTTC. Translating gives CACDTWGIWDTRQMFF. The chain couples TRDV2 to TRDJ3, with 8 nucleotides matching TRDD3. V lost 0 bases to trimming and J lost 4 bases; unmatched junction nucleotides: 1. CDR3 length equals 16 residues. CDR1 GEAIGNYY and CDR2 EKD come from the germline V gene.

This clone rates as medium-sized. CDR3 sequence reads: CALGELGYAFPERTDKLIF. The DNA of the CDR3 is TGTGCTCTTGGGGAATTGGGATACGCTTTCCCCGAACGCACCGATAAACTCATCTTT. This chain links TRDV1 with TRDJ1; 8 bases agree with TRDD3. This CDR3 has 19 amino acids. The germline gives CDR1 TSWWSYY, CDR2 QGS. The V gene end was trimmed by 2 bases and the J gene end by 1 base; junction bases not matched to a gene: 15.

This clone is classed as large. CDR3 in DNA: TGTGCCTTAAGTGCCTTCCTACGGGGGATATACACCGATAAACTCATCTTT. It translates to CALSAFLRGIYTDKLIF. V gene TRDV3 combines with J gene TRDJ1; weak D call: TRDD2 (9 bases). This CDR3 contains 17 residues. Germline values: CDR1 TVYSNPD, CDR2 GDNSRS (reference sequence). Trimming left V 3 bases short and J 0 bases short, with 23 bases between.

Regarding this clone: Since a far larger clone is one base different, this is likely a read error. This same CDR3 is encoded by further DNA sequences in the sample. The V and J genes are TRDV2 and TRDJ3, with 11 nucleotides matching TRDD3. The germline gives CDR1 GEAIGNYY, CDR2 EKD. The CDR3 extends over 18 amino acids. The CDR3 protein is CACDTVLGDTWDTRQMFF. In nucleotides, the CDR3 is TGTGCATGTGACACCGTACTGGGGGATACCTGGGACACCCGACAGATGTTTTTC.

As for this clone: A far larger clone is only one base removed, so a read error is likely. The sample has other DNA sequences that encode this CDR3 too. The chain recombines TRDV1 with TRDJ1; D is possibly TRDD3 (6 bases). The CDR3 is 24 amino acids. V was shortened by 1 base and J by 0 bases, with 36 bases between the two germline ends. CDR1 and CDR2 (germline): TSWWSYY, QGS. CDR3 loop: CALGEPRGAPSYESWGLYTDKLIF. CDR3 sequence (DNA): TGTGCTCTTGGGGAACCACGGGGGGCCCCTTCTTACGAGAGCTGGGGACTATACACCGATAAACTCATCTTT.

In the case of this clone: Just one base apart from a much larger clone, this may be a read error. The chain combines TRDV2 with TRDJ3; TRDD3 matches at 7 bases. The CDR3 extends over 18 amino acids. Unmatched junction bases numbered 7, after V lost 1 base and J lost 2 bases. Germline CDR1 reads GEAIGNYY; CDR2 reads EKD. CDR3: CACDTVLGNTWDTRQMFF. The CDR3 nucleotides read TGTGCCTGTGACACTGTACTGGGGAATACCTGGGACACCCGACAGATGTTTTTC.

By share, this clone counts as large. The gene calls are TRDV1 and TRDJ1; the D call may be TRDD2 or TRDD3 (8 bases each). Germline V lookup: CDR1 TSWWSYY, CDR2 QGS. Trimming stripped 3 bases from V and 0 bases from J, with 26 bases between. This CDR3 spans 20 amino acids. The CDR3, as DNA: TGTGCTCTTGGGGACCGTTGCCTTCCTAAATCTGGGGGACACACCGATAAACTCATCTTT. This sequence encodes CALGDRCLPKSGGHTDKLIF.

Concerning this clone: A far larger clone is one base from this, pointing to a likely read error. This chain connects TRDV1 to TRDJ2; 8 positions agree with TRDD3. Looked up from germline, CDR1 is TSWWSYY and CDR2 is QGS. CDR3 length: 19 residues. The CDR3 nucleotides are TGTGCTCTTGGGGAACTAGACCCCTACTGGGGGTCTTTGACAGCACGACTCTTCTTT. This translates into CALGELDPYWGSLTARLFF.